Listed below are T cell receptor beta chains from one sample, sequenced in a study of glioma-infiltrating T cells. TCRdb recomputed calls from the multiplex PCR reads with MiXCR, one row per CDR3 protein. The table has fewer than 55,000 distinct CDR3 sequences, about 20% seen once. Sequencing used glioma tissue, nonneoplastic brain tissue, or PBMCs (not recorded which). Every receptor here comes from a human donor with low-grade glioma or glioblastoma, undergoing nonglioma brain surgery, or in good health (not recorded which). Each CDR3 is given with its conserved first and last residue. The D gene is left open where the match is weak. Only part of the rows carry a size: once, few, many, or a class if the clone is expanded.

>TRBV4-2|many|TRBD2|TRBJ2-5
CASSPGGSVQETQYF
TGTGCCAGCAGCCCGGGAGGATCGGTCCAAGAGACCCAGTACTTC
>TRBV5-4|NA|NA|TRBJ2-5
CASSRERGSFQETQYF
TGTGCCAGCAGCCGTGAGAGAGGCAGCTTCCAAGAGACCCAGTACTTC
>TRBV11-2|many|NA|TRBJ1-3
CASSFGWGNTIYF
TGTGCCAGCAGCTTCGGATGGGGAAACACCATATATTTT
>TRBV28|medium-sized|NA|TRBJ1-1
CASAGHMNTEAFF
TGTGCCAGTGCGGGACACATGAACACTGAAGCTTTCTTT
>TRBV6-1|many|TRBD1|TRBJ2-7
CASSPLGQEYEQYF
TGTGCCAGCAGCCCCCTAGGACAGGAATACGAGCAGTACTTC
>TRBV18|many|NA|TRBJ1-6
CASSPEGSYNSPLHF
TGTGCCAGCTCACCCGAGGGCTCCTATAATTCACCCCTCCACTTT
>TRBV28|many|NA|TRBJ1-1
CASSLTGWNTEAFF
TGTGCCAGCAGTTTAACAGGGTGGAACACTGAAGCTTTCTTT
>TRBV3-1|many|TRBD1|TRBJ2-5
CASSLGTGGETQYF
TGTGCCAGCAGCCTTGGGACAGGAGGAGAGACCCAGTACTTC
>TRBV5-4|NA|TRBD1|TRBJ2-5
CASSLGQGQETQYF
TGTGCCAGCAGCTTGGGACAGGGGCAAGAGACCCAGTACTTC
>TRBV24-1|many|TRBD2|TRBJ2-1
CATSDAGTSFHEQFF
TGTGCCACCAGTGACGCCGGGACTAGCTTTCATGAGCAGTTCTTC
>TRBV30|NA|NA|TRBJ2-5
CAWSADRNQETQYF
TGTGCCTGGAGTGCGGACCGAAACCAAGAGACCCAGTACTTC
>TRBV5-1|NA|NA|TRBJ2-6
CASSSEGNRQSGANVLTF
TGCGCCAGCAGCTCCGAGGGAAATCGACAGTCTGGGGCCAACGTCCTGACTTTC
>TRBV28|few|NA|TRBJ1-1
CASSSGLVGGNTEAFF
TGTGCCAGCAGCTCGGGGCTCGTCGGGGGGAACACTGAAGCTTTCTTT
>TRBV3-1|few|TRBD2|TRBJ2-3
CASSAPGGDTDTQYF
TGTGCCAGCAGCGCTCCGGGAGGGGACACAGATACGCAGTATTTT
>TRBV5-4|NA|NA|TRBJ2-5
CASSLTQGFQETQYF
TGTGCCAGCAGCCTGACGCAGGGGTTCCAAGAGACCCAGTACTTC
>TRBV12-3/TRBV12-4|few|NA|TRBJ2-7
CASSLGQGFGEQYF
TGTGCCAGCAGTTTAGGGCAGGGCTTCGGCGAGCAGTACTTC
>TRBV7-2|many|NA|TRBJ2-3
CASSPSSDTQYF
TGTGCCAGCAGCCCGAGCTCCGATACGCAGTATTTT
>TRBV29-1|NA|NA|TRBJ1-2
CSLAADSNYGYTF
TGCAGCCTCGCGGCAGACTCAAACTATGGCTACACCTTC
>TRBV20-1|medium-sized|NA|TRBJ1-1
CSARTRLNTEAFF
TGCAGTGCTAGGACAAGACTGAACACTGAAGCTTTCTTT
>TRBV5-1|many|TRBD1|TRBJ1-1
CASSYGGTGGTEAFF
TGCGCCAGCAGCTATGGAGGGACAGGCGGCACTGAAGCTTTCTTT
>TRBV28|many|TRBD1|TRBJ2-3
CASAIGLGAGGSDTQYF
TGTGCCAGCGCAATTGGCTTAGGGGCAGGGGGTTCAGATACGCAGTATTTT
>TRBV7-9|few|NA|TRBJ2-3
CASSSPRDTQYF
TGTGCCAGCAGCTCCCCCCGAGATACGCAGTATTTT
>TRBV20-1|many|NA|TRBJ1-4
CSARDPGGDEKLFF
TGCAGTGCTAGAGATCCCGGGGGGGACGAAAAACTGTTTTTT
>TRBV27|many|NA|TRBJ1-5
CASSVNPPGAYGNQPQHF
TGTGCCAGCAGTGTTAATCCACCAGGGGCCTACGGCAATCAGCCCCAGCATTTT
>TRBV3-1|many|NA|TRBJ1-2
CASSQVPGGVYGYTF
TGTGCCAGCAGCCAAGTACCCGGTGGGGTTTATGGCTACACCTTC
>TRBV28|many|TRBD1|TRBJ1-4
CASSPNRGGGEKLFF
TGTGCCAGCAGTCCCAACAGGGGAGGTGGTGAAAAACTGTTTTTT
>TRBV10-3|many|NA|TRBJ2-7
CAISLGGTTYEQYF
TGTGCCATTTCCCTCGGGGGTACCACCTACGAGCAGTACTTC
>TRBV2|few|TRBD2|TRBJ2-5
CATSGLAEETQYF
TGTGCCACCTCCGGACTAGCCGAGGAGACCCAGTACTTC
>TRBV4-1|many|TRBD1|TRBJ2-3
CASSQHPGGVGTDTQYF
TGCGCCAGCAGCCAACACCCAGGGGGCGTTGGCACAGATACGCAGTATTTT
>TRBV12-3/TRBV12-4|many|NA|TRBJ1-2
CASSASGDYGYTF
TGTGCCAGCAGCGCCTCAGGGGACTATGGCTACACCTTC
>TRBV7-9|NA|NA|TRBJ2-6
CASSLVNRAPLGANVLTF
TGTGCCAGCAGCTTAGTAAACAGGGCCCCTCTCGGGGCCAACGTCCTGACTTTC
>TRBV7-2|many|NA|TRBJ1-5
CASSLDVGNQPQHF
TGTGCCAGCAGCTTAGACGTCGGCAATCAGCCCCAGCATTTT
>TRBV20-1|many|TRBD1|TRBJ1-1
CSARQGVRKRNTEAFF
TGCAGTGCTAGACAGGGGGTGAGGAAGCGCAACACTGAAGCTTTCTTT
>TRBV12-3/TRBV12-4|many|NA|TRBJ2-5
CASSLRGETQYF
TGTGCCAGCAGTTTGAGGGGAGAGACCCAGTACTTC
>TRBV3-1|few|TRBD1|TRBJ1-1
CASSLQGAAEAFF
TGTGCCAGCAGCCTTCAGGGGGCTGCTGAAGCTTTCTTT
>TRBV5-4|few|TRBD1|TRBJ2-5
CASTPAPGQAFGETQYF
TGTGCCAGCACCCCCGCCCCGGGACAGGCGTTCGGGGAGACCCAGTACTTC
>TRBV3-1|many|TRBD2|TRBJ2-3
CASSLTQGLGAGAITDTQYF
TGTGCCAGCAGCCTGACCCAAGGCCTAGGAGCGGGAGCCATCACAGATACGCAGTATTTT
>TRBV19|many|TRBD1|TRBJ1-1
CASSTGTGILNTEAFF
TGTGCCAGTAGTACCGGGACAGGGATTCTGAACACTGAAGCTTTCTTT
>TRBV5-5|NA|NA|TRBJ1-1
CASSFGQPNTEAFF
TGTGCCAGCAGCTTCGGACAGCCGAACACTGAAGCTTTCTTT
>TRBV29-1|many|NA|TRBJ1-1
CSATGNTEAFF
TGCAGCGCTACGGGGAACACTGAAGCTTTCTTT
>TRBV2|many|NA|TRBJ1-1
CAGREPWASSNTEAFF
TGTGCCGGAAGGGAACCGTGGGCCAGCTCTAACACTGAAGCTTTCTTT
>TRBV12-3/TRBV12-4|NA|NA|TRBJ2-2
CASSLVSGDPNTGELFF
TGTGCCAGCAGTTTAGTGTCGGGGGATCCGAACACCGGGGAGCTGTTTTTT
>TRBV28|many|NA|TRBJ2-1
CASSLRPGPEQFF
TGTGCCAGCAGTTTACGTCCGGGGCCTGAGCAGTTCTTC